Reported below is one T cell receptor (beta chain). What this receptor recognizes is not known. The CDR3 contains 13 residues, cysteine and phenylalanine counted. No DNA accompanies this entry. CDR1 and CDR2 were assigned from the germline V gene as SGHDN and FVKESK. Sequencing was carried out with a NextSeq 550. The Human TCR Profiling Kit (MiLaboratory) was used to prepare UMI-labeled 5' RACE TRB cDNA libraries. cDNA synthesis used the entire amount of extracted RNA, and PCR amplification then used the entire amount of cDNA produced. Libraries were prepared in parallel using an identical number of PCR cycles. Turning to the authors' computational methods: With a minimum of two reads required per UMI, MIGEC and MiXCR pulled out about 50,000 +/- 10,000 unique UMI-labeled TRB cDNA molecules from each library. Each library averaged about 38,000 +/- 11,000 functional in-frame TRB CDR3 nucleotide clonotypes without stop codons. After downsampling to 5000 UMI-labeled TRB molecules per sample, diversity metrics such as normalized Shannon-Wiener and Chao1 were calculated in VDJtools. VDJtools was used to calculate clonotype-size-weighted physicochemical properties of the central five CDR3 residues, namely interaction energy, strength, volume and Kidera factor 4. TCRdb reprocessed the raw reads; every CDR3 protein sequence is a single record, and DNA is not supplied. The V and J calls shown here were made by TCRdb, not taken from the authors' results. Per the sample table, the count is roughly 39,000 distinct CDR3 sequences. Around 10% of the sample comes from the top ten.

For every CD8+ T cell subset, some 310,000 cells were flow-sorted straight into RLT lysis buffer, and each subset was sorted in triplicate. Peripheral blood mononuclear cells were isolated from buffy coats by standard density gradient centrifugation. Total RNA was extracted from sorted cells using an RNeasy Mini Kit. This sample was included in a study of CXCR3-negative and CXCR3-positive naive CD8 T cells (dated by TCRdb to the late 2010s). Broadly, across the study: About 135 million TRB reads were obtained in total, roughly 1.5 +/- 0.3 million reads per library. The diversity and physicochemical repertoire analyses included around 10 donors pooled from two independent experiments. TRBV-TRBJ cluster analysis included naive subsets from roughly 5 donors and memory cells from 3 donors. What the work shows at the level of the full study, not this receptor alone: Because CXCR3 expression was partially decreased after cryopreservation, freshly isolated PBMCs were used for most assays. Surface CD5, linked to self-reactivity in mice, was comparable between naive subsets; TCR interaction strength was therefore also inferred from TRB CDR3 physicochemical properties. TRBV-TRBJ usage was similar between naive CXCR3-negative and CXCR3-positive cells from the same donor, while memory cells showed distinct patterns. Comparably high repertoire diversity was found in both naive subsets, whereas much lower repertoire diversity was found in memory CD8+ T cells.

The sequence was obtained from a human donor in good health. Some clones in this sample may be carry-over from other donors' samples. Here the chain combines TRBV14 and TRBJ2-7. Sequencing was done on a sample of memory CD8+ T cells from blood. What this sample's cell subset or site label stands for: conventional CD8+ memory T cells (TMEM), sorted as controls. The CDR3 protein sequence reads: CASSPSTLVEQYF.